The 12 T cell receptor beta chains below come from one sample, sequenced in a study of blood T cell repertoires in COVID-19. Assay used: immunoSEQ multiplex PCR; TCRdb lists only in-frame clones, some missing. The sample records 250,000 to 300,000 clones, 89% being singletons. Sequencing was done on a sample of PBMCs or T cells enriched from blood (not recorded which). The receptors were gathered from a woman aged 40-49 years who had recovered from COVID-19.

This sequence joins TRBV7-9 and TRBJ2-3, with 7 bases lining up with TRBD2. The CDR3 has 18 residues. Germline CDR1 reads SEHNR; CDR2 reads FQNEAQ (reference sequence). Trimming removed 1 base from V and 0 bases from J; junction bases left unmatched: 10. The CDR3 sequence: CASSLVGGAGPSTDTQYF. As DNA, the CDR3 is TGTGCCAGCAGCTTAGTTGGGGGAGCGGGACCAAGCACAGATACGCAGTATTTT.

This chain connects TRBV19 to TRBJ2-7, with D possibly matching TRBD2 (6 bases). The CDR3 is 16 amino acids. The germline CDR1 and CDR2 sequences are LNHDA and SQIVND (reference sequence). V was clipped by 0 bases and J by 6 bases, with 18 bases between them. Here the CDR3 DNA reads TGTGCCAGTAGTATAGAGGGGGGTGATGGTTTCGGCGAGCAGTACTTC. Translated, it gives CASSIEGGDGFGEQYF.

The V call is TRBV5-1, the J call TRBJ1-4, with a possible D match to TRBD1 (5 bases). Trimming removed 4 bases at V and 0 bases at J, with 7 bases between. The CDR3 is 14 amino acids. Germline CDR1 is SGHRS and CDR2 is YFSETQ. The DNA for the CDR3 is TGCGCCAGCAGCATAGGGGCAACTAATGAAAAACTGTTTTTT. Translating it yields CASSIGATNEKLFF.

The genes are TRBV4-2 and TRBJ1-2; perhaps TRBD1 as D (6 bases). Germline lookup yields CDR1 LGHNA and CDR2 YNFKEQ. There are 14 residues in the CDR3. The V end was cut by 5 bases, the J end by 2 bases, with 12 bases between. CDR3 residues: CASSAGGANYGYTF. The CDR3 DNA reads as TGTGCCAGCAGCGCTGGGGGGGCGAACTATGGCTACACCTTC.

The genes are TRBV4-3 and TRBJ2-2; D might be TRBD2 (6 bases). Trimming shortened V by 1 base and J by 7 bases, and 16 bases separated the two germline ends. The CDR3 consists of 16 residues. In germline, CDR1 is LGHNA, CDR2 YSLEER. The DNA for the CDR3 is TGCGCCAGCAGCCAAGCTCGACTAGAAGGAATCGGGGAGCTGTTTTTT. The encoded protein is CASSQARLEGIGELFF.

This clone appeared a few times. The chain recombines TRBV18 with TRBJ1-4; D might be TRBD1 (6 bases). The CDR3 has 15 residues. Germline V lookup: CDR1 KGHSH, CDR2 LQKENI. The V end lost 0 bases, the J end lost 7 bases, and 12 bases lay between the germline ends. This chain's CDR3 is CASSPPDQGSEKLFF. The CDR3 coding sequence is TGTGCCAGCTCACCACCGGACCAGGGGTCTGAAAAACTGTTTTTT.

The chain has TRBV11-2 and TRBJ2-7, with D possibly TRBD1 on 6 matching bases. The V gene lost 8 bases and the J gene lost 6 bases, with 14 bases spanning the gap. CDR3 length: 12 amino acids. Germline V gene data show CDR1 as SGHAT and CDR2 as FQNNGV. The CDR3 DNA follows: TGTGCCAGCCGCTACACAGGGACCGAGCAGTACTTC. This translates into CASRYTGTEQYF.

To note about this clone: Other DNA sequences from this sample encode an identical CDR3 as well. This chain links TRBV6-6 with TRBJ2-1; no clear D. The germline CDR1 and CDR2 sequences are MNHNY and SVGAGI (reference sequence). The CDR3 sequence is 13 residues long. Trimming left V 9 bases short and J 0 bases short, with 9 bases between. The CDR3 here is CASTPSSYNEQFF. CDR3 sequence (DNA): TGTGCCAGTACACCCAGCTCCTACAATGAGCAGTTCTTC.

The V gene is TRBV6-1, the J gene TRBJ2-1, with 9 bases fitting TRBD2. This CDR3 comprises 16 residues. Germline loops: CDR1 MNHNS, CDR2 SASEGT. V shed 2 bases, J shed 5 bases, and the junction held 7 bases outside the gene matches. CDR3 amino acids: CASSEIGLARDNEQFF. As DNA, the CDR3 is TGTGCCAGCAGTGAAATTGGACTAGCGAGAGACAATGAGCAGTTCTTC.

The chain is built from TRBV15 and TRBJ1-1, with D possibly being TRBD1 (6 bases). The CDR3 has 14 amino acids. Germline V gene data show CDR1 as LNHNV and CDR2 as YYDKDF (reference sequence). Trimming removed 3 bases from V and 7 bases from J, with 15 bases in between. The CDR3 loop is CATSSPLRDIEAFF. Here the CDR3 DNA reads TGTGCCACCAGCAGCCCCCTTCGGGACATTGAAGCTTTCTTT.

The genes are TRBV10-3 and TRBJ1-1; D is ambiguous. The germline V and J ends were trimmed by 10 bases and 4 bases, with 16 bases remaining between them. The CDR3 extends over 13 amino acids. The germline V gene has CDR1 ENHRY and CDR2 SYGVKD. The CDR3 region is CATRGSVGTEAFF. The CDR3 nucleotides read TGTGCCACTAGAGGATCAGTTGGCACTGAAGCTTTCTTT.

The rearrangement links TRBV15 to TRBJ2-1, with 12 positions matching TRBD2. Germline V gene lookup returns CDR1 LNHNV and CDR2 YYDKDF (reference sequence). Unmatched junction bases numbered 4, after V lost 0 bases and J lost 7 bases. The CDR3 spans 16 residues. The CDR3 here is CATSRDLAGGPNEQFF. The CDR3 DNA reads TGTGCCACCAGCAGAGATCTAGCGGGGGGGCCAAATGAGCAGTTCTTC. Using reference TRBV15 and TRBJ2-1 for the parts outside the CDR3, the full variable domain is DAMVIQNPRYQVTQFGKPVTLSCSQTLNHNVMYWYQQKSSQAPKLLFHYYDKDFNNEADTPDNFQSRRPNTSFCFLDIRSPGLGDTAMYLCATSRDLAGGPNEQFFGPGTRLTVL.